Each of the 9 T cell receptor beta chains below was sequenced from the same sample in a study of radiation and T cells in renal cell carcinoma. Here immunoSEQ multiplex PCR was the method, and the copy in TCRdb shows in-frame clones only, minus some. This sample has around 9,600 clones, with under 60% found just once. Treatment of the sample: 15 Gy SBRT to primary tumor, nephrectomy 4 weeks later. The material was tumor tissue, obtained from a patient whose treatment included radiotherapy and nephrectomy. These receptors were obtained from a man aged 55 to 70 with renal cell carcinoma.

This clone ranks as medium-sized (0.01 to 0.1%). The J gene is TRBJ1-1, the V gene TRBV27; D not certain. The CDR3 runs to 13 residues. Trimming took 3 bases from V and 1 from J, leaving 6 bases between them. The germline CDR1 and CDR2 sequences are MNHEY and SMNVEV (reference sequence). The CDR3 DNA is TGTGCCAGCAGTTTTCAGGAGAACACTGAAGCTTTCTTT. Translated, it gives CASSFQENTEAFF.

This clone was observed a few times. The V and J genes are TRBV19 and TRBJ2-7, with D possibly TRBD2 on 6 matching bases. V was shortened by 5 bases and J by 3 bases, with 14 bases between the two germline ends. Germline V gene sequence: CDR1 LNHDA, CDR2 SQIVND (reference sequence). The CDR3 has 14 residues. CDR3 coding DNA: TGTGCCAGTAGTTCGGGGGTAGGGAACTACGAGCAGTACTTC. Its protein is CASSSGVGNYEQYF.

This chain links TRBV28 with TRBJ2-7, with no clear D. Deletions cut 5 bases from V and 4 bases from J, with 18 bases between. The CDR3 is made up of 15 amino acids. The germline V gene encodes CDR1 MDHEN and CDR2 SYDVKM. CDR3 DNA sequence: TGTGCCAGCAGTCCCCCAGGAGTAGCTCAGTACGAGCAGTACTTC. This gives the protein CASSPPGVAQYEQYF.

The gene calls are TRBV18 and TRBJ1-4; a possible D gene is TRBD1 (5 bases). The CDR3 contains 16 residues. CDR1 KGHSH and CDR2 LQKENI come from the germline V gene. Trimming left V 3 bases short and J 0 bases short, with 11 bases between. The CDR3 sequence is CASSPLGRATNEKLFF. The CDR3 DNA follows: TGTGCCAGCTCACCCCTGGGCAGGGCAACTAATGAAAAACTGTTTTTT.

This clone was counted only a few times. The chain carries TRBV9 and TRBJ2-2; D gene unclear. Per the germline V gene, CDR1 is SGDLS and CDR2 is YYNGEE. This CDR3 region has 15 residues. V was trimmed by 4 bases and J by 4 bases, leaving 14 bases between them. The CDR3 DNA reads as TGTGCCAGCAGCAGGCAACCAACGGGCACCGGGGAGCTGTTTTTT. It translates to CASSRQPTGTGELFF.

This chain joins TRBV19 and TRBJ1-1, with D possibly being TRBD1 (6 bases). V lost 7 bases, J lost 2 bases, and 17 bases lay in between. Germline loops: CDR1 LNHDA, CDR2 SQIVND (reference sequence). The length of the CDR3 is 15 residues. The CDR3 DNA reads TGTGCCAGTACCCCCAGGGGAAAAGGAAACACTGAAGCTTTCTTT. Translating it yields CASTPRGKGNTEAFF.

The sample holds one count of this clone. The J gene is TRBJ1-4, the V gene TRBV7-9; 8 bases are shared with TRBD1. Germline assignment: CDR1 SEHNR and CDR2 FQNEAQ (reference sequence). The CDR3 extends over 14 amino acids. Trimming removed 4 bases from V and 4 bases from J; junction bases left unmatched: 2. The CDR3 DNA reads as TGTGCCAGCAGCTGGGGACAGGATAATGAAAAACTGTTTTTT. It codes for CASSWGQDNEKLFF.

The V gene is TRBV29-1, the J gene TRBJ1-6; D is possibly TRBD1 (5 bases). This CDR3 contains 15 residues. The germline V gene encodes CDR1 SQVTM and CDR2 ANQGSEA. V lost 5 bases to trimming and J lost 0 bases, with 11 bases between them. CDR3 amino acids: CSVRDSSSYNSPLHF. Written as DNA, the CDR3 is TGCAGCGTTCGGGACTCAAGCTCCTATAATTCACCCCTCCACTTT. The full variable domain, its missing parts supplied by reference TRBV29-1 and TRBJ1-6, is SAVISQKPSRDICQRGTSLTIQCQVDSQVTMMFWYRQQPGQSLTLIATANQGSEATYESGFVIDKFPISRPNLTFSTLTVSNMSPEDSSIYLCSVRDSSSYNSPLHFGNGTRLTVT.

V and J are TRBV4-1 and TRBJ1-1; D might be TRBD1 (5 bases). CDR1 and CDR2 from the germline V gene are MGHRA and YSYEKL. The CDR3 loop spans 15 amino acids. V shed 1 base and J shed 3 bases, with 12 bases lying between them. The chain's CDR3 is CASSQGPGRYTEAFF. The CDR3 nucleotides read TGCGCCAGCAGCCAAGGACCAGGGAGGTACACTGAAGCTTTCTTT.